Below, 10 T cell receptor beta chains from the same sample are listed, as sequenced in a study of Ad26.COV2.S vaccination and SARS-CoV-2 variants. Described treatment: around 19 received Ad26.COV2.S at low or high dose, single or two shots; about five received placebo; per-sample allocation not given. Collection of samples fell on day 63 after the first vaccine or placebo injection. Method: immunoSEQ multiplex PCR; TCRdb's copy keeps in-frame clones and lacks some. The table records about 350,000 clones, less than 90% of them present only once. The sequenced sample was peripheral blood, obtained in a trial of Ad26.COV2.S vaccine versus placebo. These receptor sequences come from a person aged 18-65 years who received the Ad26.COV2.S COVID-19 vaccine or a placebo.

The V gene is TRBV7-2, the J gene TRBJ1-6; 7 bases match TRBD1. After removal of 3 bases from V and 10 bases from J, the junction contained 9 bases not matched to a gene. CDR1 SGHTA and CDR2 FQGNSA come from the germline V gene. The CDR3 totals 15 residues. For the CDR3, the DNA is TGTGCCAGCAGCTTCGGTGGAGGGGGCGGGTCACCCCTCCACTTT. It is translated as CASSFGGGGGSPLHF. Looking up the rest from reference TRBV7-2 and TRBJ1-6 gives the full variable domain: GAGVSQSPSNKVTEKGKDVELRCDPISGHTALYWYRQSLGQGLEFLIYFQGNSAPDKSGLPSDRFSAERTGGSVSTLTIQRTQQEDSAVYLCASSFGGGGGSPLHFGNGTRLTVT.

The table lists this clone with a few counts. This sequence joins TRBV6-1 and TRBJ2-7, with TRBD1 identical over 7 bases. V shed 1 base and J 1 base; nucleotides not matched to a gene: 4. Germline-derived CDR1 and CDR2 are MNHNS and SASEGT. The CDR3 is 15 amino acids. CDR3 DNA: TGTGCCAGCAGTGAAGTCATACAGGGGTCCTACGAGCAGTACTTC. Its translation is CASSEVIQGSYEQYF.

The rearrangement uses TRBV7-9 and TRBJ2-3, with 8 nucleotides matching TRBD2. The V and J ends lost 1 base and 1 base, in that order; junction bases with no gene match: 1. The germline V gene has CDR1 SEHNR and CDR2 FQNEAQ (reference sequence). The CDR3 is made up of 15 amino acids. The CDR3 DNA is TGTGCCAGCAGCTTAGGAGCGGGGGGCACAGATACGCAGTATTTT. This translates into CASSLGAGGTDTQYF.

The chain recombines TRBV7-2 with TRBJ2-3; D is possibly TRBD2 (5 bases). The germline V and J ends were trimmed by 5 bases and 5 bases, with 11 bases remaining between them. The CDR3 is made up of 13 amino acids. The germline V gene has CDR1 SGHTA and CDR2 FQGNSA. Here the CDR3 DNA reads TGTGCCAGCAGCGCCCGGACTTTAGATACGCAGTATTTT. Its protein is CASSARTLDTQYF.

The V gene is TRBV4-2, the J gene TRBJ1-4; 7 positions match TRBD1. Germline CDR1 LGHNA, CDR2 YNFKEQ. J gave up 5 bases and V 1 base, and 7 bases lay outside the gene matches. This CDR3 contains 16 residues. The CDR3 is CASSQAWDRRNEKLFF. The CDR3 DNA reads TGTGCCAGCAGCCAAGCCTGGGACAGACGGAATGAAAAACTGTTTTTT.

The V gene is TRBV11-3, the J gene TRBJ2-1; TRBD1 might be the D (5 bases). Trimming left V 1 base short and J 4 bases short, with 11 bases between. Looked up from germline, CDR1 is SGHNT and CDR2 is YENEEA. The CDR3 has 15 residues. This CDR3 is CASSLAQEGYNEQFF. CDR3 nucleotide sequence: TGTGCCAGCAGCTTAGCACAGGAAGGGTACAATGAGCAGTTCTTC. Using reference TRBV11-3 and TRBJ2-1 for the parts outside the CDR3, the full variable domain is EAGVVQSPRYKIIEKKQPVAFWCNPISGHNTLYWYLQNLGQGPELLIRYENEEAVDDSQLPKDRFSAERLKGVDSTLKIQPAELGDSAVYLCASSLAQEGYNEQFFGPGTRLTVL.

The chain carries TRBV25-1 and TRBJ2-1; TRBD2 might be the D (6 bases). The CDR3 spans 12 residues. V lost 4 bases to trimming and J lost 6 bases, with 7 bases between them. Germline CDR1 is MGHDK and CDR2 is SYGVNS. The CDR3 sequence: CASSGLVNEQFF. The CDR3 DNA reads as TGTGCCAGCAGTGGACTAGTCAATGAGCAGTTCTTC.

This sequence joins TRBV5-6 and TRBJ2-2; D is unresolved. Germline values: CDR1 SGHDT, CDR2 YYEEEE. The CDR3 is made up of 13 amino acids. Trimming took off 4 bases at V and 5 bases at J, with 9 bases between the two ends. CDR3 in DNA: TGTGCCAGCAGCCACCTTGTGACCGGGGAGCTGTTTTTT. Its protein product is CASSHLVTGELFF.

The chain joins TRBV6-2 or TRBV6-3 to TRBJ2-5; maybe TRBD2 (6 bases). Germline assignment: CDR1 MNHEY and CDR2 SVGEGT. This CDR3 has 15 amino acids. Trimming removed 0 bases from V and 1 base from J, with 9 bases in between. The CDR3 is CASSYSLAPQETQYF. The CDR3 DNA is TGTGCCAGCAGTTACTCCCTAGCGCCCCAAGAGACCCAGTACTTC.

J is TRBJ2-1 and V is TRBV27; D might be TRBD1 (5 bases). V gave up 6 bases and J gave up 12 bases, with 15 bases separating them. Germline CDR1 and CDR2: MNHEY and SMNVEV (reference sequence). CDR3 length equals 12 residues. CDR3: CASRSNWGGQFF. CDR3 DNA: TGTGCCAGCAGATCTAACTGGGGCGGGCAGTTCTTC.